The clone carrying this TCR beta chain was found many times. Investigators prepared the TCR beta libraries by applying iRepertoire HTBI primers and Arm-PCR of CDR3 regions. Via MiXCR, TCRdb re-called the multiplex PCR reads, giving one row per CDR3 protein. This repertoire shows around 400,000 distinct CDR3 sequences, 15% found once; its top ten account for approximately 8%. V was pared by 5 bases and J by 4 bases, with 18 bases between. CDR1 is SGHAT and CDR2 is FQNNGV in the germline V gene. This CDR3 contains 16 residues. The data were taken from a study of regulatory T cells in long-lasting Graves disease. Time point in this sample: newly diagnosed GD, antithyroid drugs for less than 3 months. Making the TCR library involved RNA that had been extracted from PBMCs. Another study also made use of these data, one on T cells in Graves' hyperthyroidism and ophthalmopathy.

Sequencing was performed on peripheral blood mononuclear cells (PBMCs), taken at new diagnosis, from a patient treated with antithyroid drugs. The chain has TRBV11-2 and TRBJ2-1; perhaps TRBD2 as D (6 bases). This receptor was identified in a woman aged 40 to 50 with Graves disease. Here the CDR3 reads CASSPRAGLLYNEQFF. DNA of the CDR3: TGTGCCAGCAGCCCACGAGCTGGACTATTATACAATGAGCAGTTCTTC.